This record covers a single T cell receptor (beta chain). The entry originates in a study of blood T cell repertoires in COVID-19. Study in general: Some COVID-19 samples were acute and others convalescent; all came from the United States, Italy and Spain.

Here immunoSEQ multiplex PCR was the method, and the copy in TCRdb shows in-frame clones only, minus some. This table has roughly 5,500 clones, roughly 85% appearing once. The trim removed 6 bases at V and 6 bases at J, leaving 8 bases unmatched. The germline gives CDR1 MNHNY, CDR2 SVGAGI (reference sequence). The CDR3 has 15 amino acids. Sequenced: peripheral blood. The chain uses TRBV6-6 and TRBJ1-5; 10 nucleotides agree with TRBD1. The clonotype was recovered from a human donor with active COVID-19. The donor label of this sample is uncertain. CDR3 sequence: CASSVTGTGVQPQHF. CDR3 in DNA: TGTGCCAGCAGCGTAACCGGGACAGGGGTTCAGCCCCAGCATTTT.